This TCR beta chain was captured in a study of blood T cell repertoires in COVID-19. In the study overall: The analysed material was cDNA or gDNA that came from T cells, B-cell-depleted T cells, or PBMCs.

Methods used by the authors: Amplification of reference gene primers provided the estimated nucleated cell counts. Profiled with immunoSEQ multiplex PCR; TCRdb holds only in-frame clones, not every one. That table supplies the V and J calls and clone size; D and trimming were determined from the DNA. The repertoire holds roughly 290,000 clones, with around 86% as singletons. This CDR3 has 15 residues. CDR1 is SGHAT and CDR2 is FQNNGV in the germline V gene. The V gene lost 3 bases and the J gene lost 1 base, with 12 bases spanning the gap. The chain recombines TRBV11-2 with TRBJ1-1; unclear D gene. Input material: PBMCs or T cells enriched from blood (not recorded which). This TCR was recovered from a woman in her thirties or forties who had recovered from COVID-19. CDR3 amino acids: CASSLTGLANTEAFF. CDR3 sequence (DNA): TGTGCCAGCAGCTTGACGGGGTTGGCGAACACTGAAGCTTTCTTT.